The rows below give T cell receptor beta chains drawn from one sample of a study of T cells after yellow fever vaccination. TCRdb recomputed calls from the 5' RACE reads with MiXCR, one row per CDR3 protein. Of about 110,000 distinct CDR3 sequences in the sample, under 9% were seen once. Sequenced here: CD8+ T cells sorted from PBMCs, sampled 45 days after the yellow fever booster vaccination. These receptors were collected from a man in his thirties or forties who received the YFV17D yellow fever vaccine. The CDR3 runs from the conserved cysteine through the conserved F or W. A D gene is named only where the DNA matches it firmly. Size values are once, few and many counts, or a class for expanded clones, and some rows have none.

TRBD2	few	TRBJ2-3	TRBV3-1	CASSQGISGGRWGQYF	TGTGCCAGCAGCCAAGGAATAAGCGGGGGGCGCTGGGGACAGTATTTT
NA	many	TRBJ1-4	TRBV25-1	CASSGSEASATNEKLFF	TGTGCCAGCAGTGGAAGTGAGGCCAGCGCAACTAATGAAAAACTGTTTTTT
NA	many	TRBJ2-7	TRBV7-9	CASSLAPGDYEQYF	TGTGCCAGCAGCTTAGCTCCCGGGGACTACGAGCAGTACTTC
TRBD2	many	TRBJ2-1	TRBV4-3	CASSQDPLAGGYNEQFF	TGCGCCAGCAGCCAAGACCCACTAGCGGGAGGTTACAATGAGCAGTTCTTC
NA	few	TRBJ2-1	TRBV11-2	CASREGGTTLGDEQFF	TGTGCCAGCAGGGAAGGAGGGACGACGCTGGGCGATGAGCAGTTCTTC
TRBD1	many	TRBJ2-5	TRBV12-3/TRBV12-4	CASSLVETGTKETQYF	TGTGCCAGCAGTTTAGTTGAGACAGGGACGAAAGAGACCCAGTACTTC
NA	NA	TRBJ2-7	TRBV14	CASSQDDGQSYEQYF	TGTGCCAGCAGCCAAGATGACGGACAGAGCTACGAGCAGTACTTC
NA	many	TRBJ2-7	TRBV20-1	CSASDFGESYEQYF	TGCAGTGCTAGCGACTTTGGGGAGTCCTACGAGCAGTACTTC
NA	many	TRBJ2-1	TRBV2	CASSGTGYNEQFF	TGTGCCAGCAGTGGGACGGGGTACAATGAGCAGTTCTTC
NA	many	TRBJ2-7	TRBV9	CASSPSADLSYEQYF	TGTGCCAGCAGCCCCAGTGCCGACCTCTCCTACGAGCAGTACTTC
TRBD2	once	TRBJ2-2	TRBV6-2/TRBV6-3	CASSHGIPPGLAGSGELFF	TGTGCCAGCAGTCACGGAATTCCTCCGGGACTAGCGGGTTCCGGGGAGCTGTTTTTT
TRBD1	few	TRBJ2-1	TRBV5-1	CASSNSGTGDYNEQFF	TGCGCCAGCAGCAACTCCGGGACAGGGGATTACAATGAGCAGTTCTTC
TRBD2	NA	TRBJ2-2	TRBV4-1	CASSQVPGVTSGRVDTGELFF	TGCGCCAGCAGCCAAGTCCCAGGGGTGACTAGCGGGAGGGTTGACACCGGGGAGCTGTTTTTT
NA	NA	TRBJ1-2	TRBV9	CASSVVRGAQKDGYTF	TGTGCCAGCAGCGTAGTGAGAGGGGCTCAGAAGGATGGCTACACCTTC
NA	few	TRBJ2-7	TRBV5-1	CASSMTYISYEQYF	TGCGCCAGCAGCATGACCTACATCTCCTACGAGCAGTACTTC
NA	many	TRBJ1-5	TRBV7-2	CASSLVQERDQPQHF	TGTGCCAGCAGCTTAGTCCAGGAGCGAGATCAGCCCCAGCATTTT
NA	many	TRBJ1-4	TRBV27	CASSPGHTNEKLFF	TGTGCCAGCAGTCCGGGACACACTAATGAAAAACTGTTTTTT
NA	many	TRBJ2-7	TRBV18	CASSLQGTGEQYF	TGTGCCAGCTCACTACAGGGGACTGGCGAGCAGTACTTC
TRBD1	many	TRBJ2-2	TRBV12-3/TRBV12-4	CASSPRDRVAGELFF	TGTGCCAGCAGCCCCAGGGACAGGGTGGCCGGGGAGCTGTTTTTT
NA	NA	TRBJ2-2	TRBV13	CASSLPGASTGELFF	TGTGCCAGCAGCTTGCCAGGGGCTAGCACCGGGGAGCTGTTTTTT
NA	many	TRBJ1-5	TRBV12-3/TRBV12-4	CASSLWGVNQPQHF	TGTGCCAGCAGTTTGTGGGGAGTAAATCAGCCCCAGCATTTT
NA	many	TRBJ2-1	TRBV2	CARLNRDTKANEQFF	TGTGCCAGGTTGAACCGGGACACGAAAGCCAATGAGCAGTTCTTC
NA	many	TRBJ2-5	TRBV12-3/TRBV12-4	CASSPRLYQETQYF	TGTGCCAGCAGTCCGCGACTATACCAAGAGACCCAGTACTTC
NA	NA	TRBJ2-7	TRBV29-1	CSVEDRGVEFYEQYF	TGCAGCGTTGAAGATAGAGGGGTTGAGTTCTACGAGCAGTACTTC
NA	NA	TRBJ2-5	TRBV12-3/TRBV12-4	CASSPTPLGTPRETQYF	TGTGCCAGCAGTCCCACTCCATTGGGGACTCCCCGAGAGACCCAGTACTTC